This record covers a single T cell receptor beta chain. Its specificity is unknown. Generated by immunoSEQ multiplex PCR, the TCRdb table keeps only in-frame clones and is missing some. The sample consists of 50,000 to 70,000 clones, under 80% of them appearing once. An approximately ten-day culture period preceded the isolation of CD4+ T cells. At days 3 and 7, half of the medium was exchanged for IL-2 medium. This record comes from a study of vaccination effects on CD4 cells after COVID-19. Study-wide results and limits: Convalescent patients in the study were few, and early post-infection timepoints were absent.

Deletions cut 0 bases from V and 3 bases from J, with 13 bases between. Germline V CDR1 and CDR2: SGHRS, YFSETQ. The CDR3 totals 16 residues. The chain uses TRBV5-1 and TRBJ2-1; D not certain. The source material was CD4+ T cells from PBMCs cultured without peptide, sampled before COVID-19 vaccination. The sequence was collected from a human donor who had a prior SARS-CoV-2 infection. The CDR3 region is CASSLGLDGIYNEQFF. The CDR3 DNA is TGCGCCAGCAGCTTGGGGCTGGATGGGATCTACAATGAGCAGTTCTTC.